This T cell receptor (beta chain) originates from a study of molecular identifiers for immune sequencing clone quantification (dated by TCRdb to the late 2010s). For context, the study as a whole: In a replicate experiment, RNA from roughly 21,000 or 96,000 naive CD8 T cells was split into five aliquots, four of which were sequenced. CD8 T cells were used in a methods study to benchmark molecular-identifier clustering-based TCR repertoire sequencing (MIDCIRS) and TCR RNA copy counting.

Libraries of naive CD8 T cells were built from anywhere between about 17,000 and 1,000,000 sorted cells, with 10%, 30% or 50% of the purified RNA used. Naive CD8 T cells, defined as CD8+CD4-CCR7+CD45RA+, were FACS-sorted into RLT Plus buffer on a BD FACSAria II. More than 8 TCR copies' worth of Jurkat RNA were spiked into about 19,000-1,000,000 naive CD8 T cell samples to test detection sensitivity. CD8 T cells were enriched with RosetteSep CD8+ T Cell Enrichment Cocktail and Ficoll-Paque, followed by ACK red cell lysis. Taken from cysteine to phenylalanine, the CDR3 has 13 residues. Just the 39-base CDR3 DNA is kept, in frame starting at base 1. The CDR1 and CDR2 encoded by the germline V gene are SQVTM and ANQGSEA. Cut back by 6 bases and 5 bases, the V and J ends lie 17 bases apart. Worth noting for this clonotype: The antigen it recognizes is unknown. It may be a read error: a sequence one base away is much more abundant.

The library was made by PCR. The sequencer listed for this sample is NextSeq 500. Bulk TCR libraries were made following a previously described method, with the TCR primers given in Table S5. Purification of total RNA was performed with the Qiagen AllPrep DNA/RNA kit. Before analysis, reads from multiple sequencing runs of the same library were pooled. The original pipeline was this. Reads were retained only if the reads had an exact TCR constant sequence, and the retained reads were trimmed to 150 nt and grouped according to their 12-nt molecular barcodes. Reads in each barcode group were sub-clustered using a 15% Levenshtein threshold, and a quality-weighted consensus sequence was built for each RNA molecule. Non-functional sequences were removed, as were lower-count sequences one edit away from another. Based on a fit of two negative binomial distributions, barcode sub-clusters having less than 20% of the maximum read count were discarded. The public reads were reanalyzed by TCRdb: fastp trimming at Q25, MiXCR alignment, in-frame beta chains only. Here each entry gathers all rows of one CDR3 protein and keeps the most common genes and DNA. These V and J calls derive from TCRdb rather than the authors' analysis. The sample table shows under 350,000 distinct CDR3 sequences, and about 23% are seen once. The ten top clones hold about 0.73% of the sample.

Findings and caveats that apply to the study as a whole: Modeling indicated around 3 TCR RNA copies recovered per cell, compared with 7.5 to 10 by digital PCR, which implies a capture efficiency of approximately 30%. Spiked-in Jurkat TCR RNA equivalent to a single cell was reported to be detectable even among approximately 900,000 naive CD8 T cells. When barcode sub-clustering was omitted, TCR diversity was inflated by chimeric consensus sequences, with chimeras reaching as high as 47%. The naive libraries included spiked-in Jurkat TCR RNA (under eleven copies' worth), and this Jurkat TCR RNA is not part of the donor repertoire. Clones above 20 RNA copies held over 97% of molecules in CMV-specific effector cells but under 1% in naive cells. Identical TCR molecules sharing a barcode could cause highly expanded clone sizes to be underestimated.

Recombination linked TRBV29-1 to TRBJ2-7, with a weak D call of TRBD1 (6 bases match). The TCR sequence derives from a human donor in good health. Some libraries in this study had Jurkat cell RNA spiked in. The material sequenced was naive CD8+ T cells from blood, with Jurkat cell RNA spiked in. The cell subset or site label corresponds to: FACS-sorted CD8+CD4-CCR7+CD45RA+ naive T cells. The bases read TGCAGCGTCGGACAGCCTCGGCCGGACGAGCAGTACTTC. Its translation is CSVGQPRPDEQYF.